This is a list of T cell receptor beta chains from one sample in a study of blood T cell repertoires in COVID-19. TCRdb keeps only in-frame clones here, not all; method: immunoSEQ multiplex PCR. Of 55,000 to 70,000 clones in the sample, around 79% were seen once. Source material: peripheral blood. The receptor set was obtained from a man in his sixties with acute or convalescent COVID-19. CDR3s leave out the opening cysteine and the closing phenylalanine or tryptophan.

j_call: TRBJ2-7; v_call: TRBV30; cdr3_aa: AWSQGTGGYEQY
j_call: TRBJ1-2; v_call: TRBV2; cdr3_aa: ASFLGTGGAHYGYT
j_call: TRBJ1-2; v_call: TRBV2; cdr3_aa: ASPEGGGPT
j_call: TRBJ1-2; v_call: TRBV5-1; cdr3_aa: ASSLGTGPPNYGYT
j_call: TRBJ2-7; v_call: TRBV13; cdr3_aa: ASSLEAGGLSSEQY
j_call: TRBJ1-4; v_call: TRBV6-5; cdr3_aa: ASSYPLPGQGGKLF
j_call: TRBJ1-1; v_call: TRBV14; cdr3_aa: ASSLVRGETEAF
j_call: TRBJ2-1; v_call: TRBV6-5; cdr3_aa: ASSHSEGVYNEQF
j_call: TRBJ1-1; v_call: TRBV29-1; cdr3_aa: SGAEPGQGVAF
j_call: TRBJ1-5; v_call: TRBV6-2/TRBV6-3; cdr3_aa: ASSYSSWGGQPQH
j_call: TRBJ2-1; v_call: TRBV6-1; cdr3_aa: ASSEVGDSQF
j_call: TRBJ2-5; v_call: TRBV6-1; cdr3_aa: ASSESLIGGLVKETQY
j_call: TRBJ1-6; v_call: TRBV19; cdr3_aa: ASSTDRQLGGMNSPLH